This T cell receptor (beta chain) was identified during a study of T cells generated in artificial thymic organoids (dated by TCRdb to 2016 to 2017). For the study in its entirety: In some experiments, thymic T cells were further FACS-purified to deplete CD4 immature single positive or double positive precursors. The study compared the TCR alpha and beta CDR3 repertoires of CD8 single positive T cells derived from in vitro artificial thymic organoids against those of naive CD8 T cells from thymus and peripheral blood. Displayed repertoire sequencing data were described as representative of three independent experiments. Overall study outcomes, separate from this receptor: Physiological TCR clonotype diversity, comparable to that of thymic and blood naive CD8 T cells, was observed in organoid-derived CD8 single positive T cells.

Enrichment of primary CD8+ T cells was performed with magnetic beads using the Miltenyi CD8+ T cell Isolation Kit. Organoid and thymic CD3+TCRalphabeta+CD8 single positive T cells were FACS sorted before RNA extraction. For each sample, total RNA was purified from around 40,000 to 200,000 sorted cells using the RNeasy Micro kit, and RNA quality was checked on an Agilent RNA 6000 Nano chip. To release thymocytes, thymic fragments were dissected, broken up by pipetting and passed through a 70 um strainer. Of note for this clonotype: Its antigen specificity is not known. This may arise from a read error, as a much more abundant clone is one base away.

From the cysteine up to the phenylalanine, the CDR3 has a length of 18 residues. The CDR3 DNA has 54 bases and is translated from base 1. TCRalpha and TCRbeta libraries were amplified separately by semi-nested PCR with Advantage 2 and reverse primers in the TRAC or TRBC constant regions. The amount of total RNA used for first-strand cDNA synthesis ranged from 3.5 to 500 ng. The TCR cDNA libraries were generated by 5'-RACE using the SMARTer PCR cDNA Synthesis kit, with a poly-dT primer driving first-strand synthesis. Semi-nested constant-region reverse primers carried 5-nucleotide sample-specific barcodes, and products were cleaned with the Zymo DNA Clean and Concentrator-5 kit. Up to ten barcoded samples were pooled, ligated to Illumina adaptors and sequenced as 2 x 150 bp paired-end reads on an Illumina MiSeq. The study's own analysis went as follows. Demultiplexed reads were aligned with BLAT to a custom library of all human TRAV, TRAJ, TRBV, TRBD and TRBJ combinations from IMGT. The best BLAT hits were picked using pslCDnaFilter (-maxAligns=1, -ignoreIntrons), and custom Perl scripts were used to calculate clonotype frequencies. TCRdb reran the public reads through fastp at Q25 and MiXCR, keeping productive beta chains. Every CDR3 protein is listed once, alongside the most common genes and DNA of its rows. These V and J calls are TCRdb output, not the study's own analysis. The sample yields over 6,500 distinct CDR3 sequences; approximately 20% were counted once. Around 1.4% of the sample is in the top ten clones.

The clonotype comes from a human donor who gave cord blood stem cells for thymic organoid culture, a cardiac surgery patient who gave postnatal thymus, or a blood donor (not recorded which). Recombination joined TRBV12-2 with TRBJ2-3; TRBD2 is the table's D call and was not checked against the DNA. TRBV12-2 is a documented pseudogene. Material for sequencing was naive CD8+ T cells from the thymus. The cell subset or site label on this specimen signifies: CD3+TCRalphabeta+CD8SP T cells; for blood, CD45RO-CCR7+ naive CD8+ T cells. The DNA sequence is as follows: TGTGCAAGCCCTACCTGGACTAGCGGGAGTTGTGGGCCAGATACGCAGTATTTT. Its protein is CASPTWTSGSCGPDTQYF.